This T cell receptor (beta chain) is drawn from a study of T-cell memory formation after mild COVID-19. Constant-segment primers and 5'RACE yielded cDNA libraries for TCR alpha and TCR beta, each carrying sample barcodes and UMIs. Using its own MiXCR run on the 5' RACE reads, TCRdb lists one record per CDR3 protein. The data hold around 200,000 distinct CDR3 sequences, with 16% observed a single time. Sequences were obtained from PBMCs or a T cell subset sorted from them (not recorded which). The sequence was collected from an adult woman who had mild COVID-19 (a few samples of this study predate the infection). Cell type and time point are not known.

This CDR3 reads CASSLFTGQGAYEQYF. DNA of the CDR3: TGTGCCAGCAGTTTATTCACCGGACAGGGGGCCTACGAGCAGTACTTC. The rearrangement joins TRBV27 to TRBJ2-7, with 10 bases matching TRBD1. Per the germline V gene, CDR1 is MNHEY and CDR2 is SMNVEV (reference sequence). J was trimmed by 2 bases and V by 1 base; bases with no gene match: 5. The length of the CDR3 is 16 residues.